A selection of T cell receptor beta chains follows, all from one sample in a study of Graves' ophthalmopathy and Graves' hyperthyroidism. From the multiplex PCR reads, TCRdb called clonotypes with MiXCR, one entry per CDR3 protein. The sample lists roughly 420,000 distinct CDR3 sequences; under 25% were seen once. Sequenced: peripheral blood. The receptor source for this set is a woman between 18 and 29 years old with stable Graves' hyperthyroidism. CDR3s include the opening cysteine and the closing phenylalanine or tryptophan. Fields, in order: V gene, J gene, CDR3 length, clone size, D gene, CDR3 protein, CDR3 DNA. D genes are given only for firm matches. Part of the rows lack a size; the others show once, few, many or a class for expanded clones.

V: TRBV12-3/TRBV12-4; J: TRBJ2-7; length: 14; size: many; D: TRBD1; CDR3: CASARQGASYEQYF; DNA: TGTGCCAGTGCCCGTCAGGGGGCCTCCTACGAGCAGTACTTC
V: TRBV11-2; J: TRBJ1-1; length: 19; size: few; D: .; CDR3: CASSLGFGFVGLANTEAFF; DNA: TGTGCCAGCAGCTTAGGGTTTGGGTTTGTGGGGTTGGCGAACACTGAAGCTTTCTTT
V: TRBV5-1; J: TRBJ1-2; length: 16; size: .; D: .; CDR3: CASSLSGYRANYGYTF; DNA: TGCGCCAGCAGCTTGTCGGGGTATCGAGCTAACTATGGCTACACCTTC
V: TRBV7-9; J: TRBJ1-1; length: 14; size: many; D: TRBD1; CDR3: CASSFGQGITEAFF; DNA: TGTGCCAGCAGCTTCGGACAGGGAATCACTGAAGCTTTCTTT
V: TRBV6-1; J: TRBJ2-4; length: 16; size: few; D: TRBD2; CDR3: CASSARGGTSQGIQYF; DNA: TGTGCCAGCAGTGCTCGGGGGGGAACTTCCCAGGGCATTCAGTACTTC
V: TRBV6-2/TRBV6-3; J: TRBJ2-7; length: 14; size: many; D: .; CDR3: CASRAGTYSYEQYF; DNA: TGTGCCAGCAGAGCCGGGACCTATTCCTACGAGCAGTACTTC
V: TRBV18; J: TRBJ2-7; length: 14; size: many; D: .; CDR3: CASSPWTRAYEQYF; DNA: TGTGCCAGCTCACCATGGACGAGGGCCTACGAGCAGTACTTC
V: TRBV27; J: TRBJ2-7; length: 16; size: many; D: .; CDR3: CASSNSPGHVGYEQYF; DNA: TGTGCCAGCAGTAACAGCCCGGGTCACGTCGGATACGAGCAGTACTTC
V: TRBV30; J: TRBJ1-2; length: 13; size: many; D: .; CDR3: CAWSGRSYYGYTF; DNA: TGTGCCTGGTCGGGACGGAGTTACTATGGCTACACCTTC
V: TRBV30; J: TRBJ2-7; length: 13; size: many; D: TRBD2; CDR3: CAMEVAGGYEQYF; DNA: TGTGCGATGGAGGTAGCGGGAGGATACGAGCAGTACTTC